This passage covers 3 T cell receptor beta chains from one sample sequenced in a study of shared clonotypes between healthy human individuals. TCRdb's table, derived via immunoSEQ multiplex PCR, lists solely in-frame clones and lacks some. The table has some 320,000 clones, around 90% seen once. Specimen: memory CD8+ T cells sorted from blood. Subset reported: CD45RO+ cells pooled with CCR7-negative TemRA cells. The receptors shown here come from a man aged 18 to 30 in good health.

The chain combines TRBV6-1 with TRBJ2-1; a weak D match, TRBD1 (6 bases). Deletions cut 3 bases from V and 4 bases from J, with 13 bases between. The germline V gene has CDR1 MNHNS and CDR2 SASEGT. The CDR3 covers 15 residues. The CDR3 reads CASSEPGHGYNEQFF. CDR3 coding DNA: TGTGCCAGCAGTGAGCCGGGACACGGGTACAATGAGCAGTTCTTC.

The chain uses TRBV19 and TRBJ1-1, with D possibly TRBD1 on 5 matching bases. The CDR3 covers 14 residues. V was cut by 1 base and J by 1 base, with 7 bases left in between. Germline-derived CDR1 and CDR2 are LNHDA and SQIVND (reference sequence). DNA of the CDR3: TGTGCCAGTAGTATAGGCGGGGGGAACACTGAAGCTTTCTTT. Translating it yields CASSIGGGNTEAFF.

The CDR3 region is CASSFDRDEQFF. CDR3 coding DNA: TGTGCCAGCAGCTTTGACAGGGACGAGCAGTTCTTC. The rearrangement uses TRBV11-2 and TRBJ2-1; 7 nucleotides agree with TRBD1. The CDR3 covers 12 residues. J lost 10 bases, V lost 3 bases, and 3 bases had no gene match. The germline CDR1 and CDR2 sequences are SGHAT and FQNNGV.